These 7 T cell receptor beta chains originate from one sample sequenced in a study of CXCR3-negative and CXCR3-positive naive CD8 T cells. Via 5' RACE with UMI labels, TRB cDNA libraries were prepared. TCRdb reprocessed the 5' RACE reads and reports one entry per CDR3 protein, with no DNA. This sample's table has tens of thousands of distinct CDR3 sequences. These receptors' targets are unknown. Study-level findings and limits: Compared with CXCR3-negative naive cells, CXCR3-positive naive cells showed more hydrophobic TRB CDR3s.

Specimen: naive CXCR3+ CD8+ T cells from blood. Documented subset: CD45RO-CCR7+CD27+CD95- naive CD8+ T cells expressing CXCR3 (TNR3+). The receptors come from a human donor in good health. Some clones in this sample may be carry-over from other donors' samples.

The V and J genes are TRBV12-5 and TRBJ1-5; TCRdb returns TRBD1, unconfirmable since there is no DNA. This CDR3 has 15 amino acids. In germline, CDR1 is LGHNT, CDR2 FRNRAP. Here the CDR3 reads CASGFYGPGNQPQHF.

This chain connects TRBV7-2 to TRBJ2-7; TCRdb designates TRBD2, a call that cannot be tested without DNA. Germline values: CDR1 SGHTA, CDR2 FQGNSA. The CDR3 covers 17 residues. The CDR3 reads CASSLVLAGSLPYEQYF.

The genes are TRBV7-9 and TRBJ2-3. Germline V gene lookup returns CDR1 SEHNR and CDR2 FQNEAQ (reference sequence). CDR3 length equals 12 residues. CDR3 in amino acids: CASSAILDTQYF.

The CDR3 reads CASSSTYNEQFF. The chain carries TRBV7-2 and TRBJ2-1. The CDR3 runs to 12 residues. Germline CDR1 and CDR2: SGHTA and FQGNSA.

The chain joins TRBV9 to TRBJ2-1; TCRdb names TRBD1, which stays unverified in the absence of DNA. There are 15 residues in the CDR3. CDR1 SGDLS and CDR2 YYNGEE come from the germline V gene. The CDR3 region is CASSVAWAGYNEQFF. The whole variable domain, filled in from reference TRBV9 and TRBJ2-1, reads DSGVTQTPKHLITATGQRVTLRCSPRSGDLSVYWYQQSLDQGLQFLIQYYNGEERAKGNILERFSAQQFPDLHSELNLSSLELGDSALYFCASSVAWAGYNEQFFGPGTRLTVL.

The chain joins TRBV5-4 to TRBJ1-2; the TCRdb D gene call, TRBD1, has no DNA to confirm it. CDR3 length: 16 amino acids. CDR1 is SGHNT, CDR2 YYREEE, per germline (reference sequence). The CDR3 is CASSPEDRGLIDGYTF.

The chain combines TRBV19 with TRBJ2-1; lacking DNA, the TRBD1 call made by TCRdb goes unchecked. This CDR3 has 15 amino acids. CDR1 LNHDA and CDR2 SQIVND come from the germline V gene (reference sequence). The CDR3: CASSVYRDPGYEQFF.